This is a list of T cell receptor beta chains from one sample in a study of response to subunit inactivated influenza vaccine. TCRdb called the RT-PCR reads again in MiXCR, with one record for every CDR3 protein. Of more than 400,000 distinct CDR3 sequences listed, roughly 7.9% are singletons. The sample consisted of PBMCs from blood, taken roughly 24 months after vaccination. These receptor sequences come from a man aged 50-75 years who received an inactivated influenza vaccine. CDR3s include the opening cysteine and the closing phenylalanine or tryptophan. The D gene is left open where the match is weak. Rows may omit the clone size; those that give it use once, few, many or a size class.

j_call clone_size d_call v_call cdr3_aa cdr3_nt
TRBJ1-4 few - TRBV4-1 CASKPLGRANEKLFF TGCGCCAGCAAGCCGCTGGGGAGGGCTAATGAAAAACTGTTTTTT
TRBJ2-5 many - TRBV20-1 CSAGREETQYF TGCAGTGCTGGCCGGGAAGAGACCCAGTACTTC
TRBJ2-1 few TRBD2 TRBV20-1 CSAYSRRESYNEQFF TGCAGTGCGTATTCTCGGCGGGAGAGCTACAATGAGCAGTTCTTC
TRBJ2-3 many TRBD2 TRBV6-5 CASSYVGGRTDTQYF TGTGCCAGCAGTTACGTTGGCGGGAGGACCGATACGCAGTATTTT
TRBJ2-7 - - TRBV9 CASSVRAGPLEEQYF TGTGCCAGCAGCGTTAGAGCGGGCCCCTTAGAAGAGCAGTACTTC
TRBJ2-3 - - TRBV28 CASPPRGGLTDTQYF TGTGCCAGCCCCCCCCGGGGAGGCCTCACAGATACGCAGTATTTT
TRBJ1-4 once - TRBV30 CAWSWSLGREEKLFF TGTGCCTGGAGTTGGTCCCTAGGACGGGAAGAAAAACTGTTTTTT
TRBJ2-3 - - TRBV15 CATSRDPRATGYTDTQYF TGTGCCACCAGCAGAGACCCCCGGGCAACTGGTTACACAGATACGCAGTATTTT
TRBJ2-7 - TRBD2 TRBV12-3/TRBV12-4 CASSLALRQGTTSGRLSSYEQYF TGTGCCAGCAGTTTAGCGCTTAGACAGGGAACGACTAGCGGGAGGCTGAGCTCCTACGAGCAGTACTTC
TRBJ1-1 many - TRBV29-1 CSVSHRQNTEAFF TGCAGCGTTTCCCACAGACAGAACACTGAAGCTTTCTTT
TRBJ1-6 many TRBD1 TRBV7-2 CASSPNRGFYNSPLHF TGTGCCAGCAGCCCCAACAGGGGATTTTATAATTCACCCCTCCACTTT
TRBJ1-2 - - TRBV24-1 CATSRSSYGYTF TGTGCCACCAGCCGGAGTAGCTATGGCTACACCTTC
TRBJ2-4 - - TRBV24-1 CATSDPGYKNIQYF TGTGCCACCAGTGACCCAGGGTACAAAAACATTCAGTACTTC
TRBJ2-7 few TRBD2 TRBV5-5 CASSYSGRAYEQYF TGTGCCAGCAGCTATAGCGGGAGGGCCTACGAGCAGTACTTC
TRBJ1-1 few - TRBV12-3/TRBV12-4 CASLDMMNTEAFF TGTGCCAGCCTAGATATGATGAACACTGAAGCTTTCTTT
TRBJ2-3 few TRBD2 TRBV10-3 CAISGSSGGRDTQYF TGTGCCATCAGTGGCTCTAGCGGAGGGAGAGATACGCAGTATTTT
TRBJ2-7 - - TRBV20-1 CSARRPHRDPSYEQYF TGCAGTGCTAGGCGGCCCCACAGGGATCCCTCCTACGAGCAGTACTTC
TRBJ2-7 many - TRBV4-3 CASSLTAQNPYEQYF TGCGCCAGCAGCCTCACGGCACAAAATCCCTACGAGCAGTACTTC
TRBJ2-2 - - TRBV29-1 CSVVHGTGSTGELFF TGCAGCGTTGTTCATGGAACGGGTAGCACCGGGGAGCTGTTTTTT
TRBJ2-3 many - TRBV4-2 CASSQPTGTSTDTQYF TGTGCCAGCAGCCAACCCACAGGGACTAGCACAGATACGCAGTATTTT
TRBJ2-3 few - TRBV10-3 CAISGKSTDTQYF TGTGCCATCAGTGGGAAGAGCACAGATACGCAGTATTTT
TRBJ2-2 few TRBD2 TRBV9 CASSVDLAGANTGELFF TGTGCCAGCAGCGTAGACTTAGCGGGAGCGAACACCGGGGAGCTGTTTTTT
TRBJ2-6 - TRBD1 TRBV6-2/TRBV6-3 CASRRGRGLSGANVLTF TGTGCCAGCAGACGTGGCAGGGGGCTGAGTGGGGCCAACGTCCTGACTTTC
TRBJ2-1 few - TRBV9 CASSKQTSYEQFF TGTGCCAGCAGTAAACAAACTAGCTATGAGCAGTTCTTC
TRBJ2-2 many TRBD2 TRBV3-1 CASSRTSGFANTGELFF TGTGCCAGCAGCAGGACTAGCGGGTTCGCGAACACCGGGGAGCTGTTTTTT
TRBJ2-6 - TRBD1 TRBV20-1 CCAPGPGGHGANVLTF TGCTGTGCCCCCGGGCCAGGGGGCCATGGGGCCAACGTCCTGACTTTC
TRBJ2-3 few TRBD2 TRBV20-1 CSANPGLEATDTQYF TGCAGTGCTAATCCGGGACTAGAAGCAACAGATACGCAGTATTTT